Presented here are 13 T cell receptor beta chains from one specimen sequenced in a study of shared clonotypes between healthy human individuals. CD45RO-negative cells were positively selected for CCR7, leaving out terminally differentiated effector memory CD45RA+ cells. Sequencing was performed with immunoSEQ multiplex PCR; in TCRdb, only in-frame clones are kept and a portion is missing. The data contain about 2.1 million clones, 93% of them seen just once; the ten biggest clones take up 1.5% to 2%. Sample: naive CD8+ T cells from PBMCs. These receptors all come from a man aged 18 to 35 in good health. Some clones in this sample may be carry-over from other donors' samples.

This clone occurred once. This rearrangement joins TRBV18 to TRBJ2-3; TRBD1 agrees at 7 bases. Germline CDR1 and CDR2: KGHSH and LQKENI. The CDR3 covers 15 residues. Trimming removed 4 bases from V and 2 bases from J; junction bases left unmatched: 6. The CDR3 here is CASSHGTETTDTQYF. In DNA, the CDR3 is TGTGCCAGCTCACACGGGACAGAGACCACAGATACGCAGTATTTT.

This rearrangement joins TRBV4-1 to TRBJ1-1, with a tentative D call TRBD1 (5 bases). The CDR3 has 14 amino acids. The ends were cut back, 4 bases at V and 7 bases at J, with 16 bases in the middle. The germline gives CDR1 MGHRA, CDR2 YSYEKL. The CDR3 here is CASSPPGQVVEAFF. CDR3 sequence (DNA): TGCGCCAGCAGCCCCCCTGGACAAGTGGTTGAAGCTTTCTTT.

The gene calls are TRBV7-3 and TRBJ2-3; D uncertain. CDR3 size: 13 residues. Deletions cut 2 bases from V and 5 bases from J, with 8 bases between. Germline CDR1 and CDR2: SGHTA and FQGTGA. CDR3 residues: CASSLGAVDTQYF. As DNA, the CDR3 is TGTGCCAGCAGCTTAGGAGCCGTAGATACGCAGTATTTT. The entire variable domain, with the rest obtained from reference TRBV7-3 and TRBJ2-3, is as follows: GAGVSQTPSNKVTEKGKYVELRCDPISGHTALYWYRQSLGQGPEFLIYFQGTGAADDSGLPNDRFFAVRPEGSVSTLKIQRTERGDSAVYLCASSLGAVDTQYFGPGTRLTVL.

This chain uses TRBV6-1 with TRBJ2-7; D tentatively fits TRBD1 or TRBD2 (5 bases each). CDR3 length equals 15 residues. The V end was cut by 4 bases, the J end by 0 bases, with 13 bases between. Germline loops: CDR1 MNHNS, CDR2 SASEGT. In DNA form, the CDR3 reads TGTGCCAGCAGTGTGAACCGGGACCTCTCCTACGAGCAGTACTTC. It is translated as CASSVNRDLSYEQYF.

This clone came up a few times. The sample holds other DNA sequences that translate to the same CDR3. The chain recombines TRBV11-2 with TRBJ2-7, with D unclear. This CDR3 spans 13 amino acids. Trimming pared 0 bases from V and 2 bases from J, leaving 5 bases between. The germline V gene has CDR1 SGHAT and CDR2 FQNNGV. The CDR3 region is CASSLDGAYEQYF. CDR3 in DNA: TGTGCCAGCAGCTTAGATGGGGCCTACGAGCAGTACTTC.

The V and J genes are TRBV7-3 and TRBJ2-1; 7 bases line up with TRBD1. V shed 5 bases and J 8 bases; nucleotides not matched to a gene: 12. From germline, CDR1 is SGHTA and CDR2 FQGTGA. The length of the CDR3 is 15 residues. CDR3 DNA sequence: TGTGCCAGCAGCCTCCCCGGGACAGCCCGCGATGAGCAGTTCTTC. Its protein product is CASSLPGTARDEQFF.

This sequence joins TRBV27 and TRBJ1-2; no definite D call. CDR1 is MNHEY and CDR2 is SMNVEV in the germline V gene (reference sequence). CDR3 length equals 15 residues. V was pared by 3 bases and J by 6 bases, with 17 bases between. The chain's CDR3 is CASSFQRTGWNGYTF. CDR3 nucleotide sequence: TGTGCCAGCAGTTTCCAGCGGACCGGATGGAATGGCTACACCTTC.

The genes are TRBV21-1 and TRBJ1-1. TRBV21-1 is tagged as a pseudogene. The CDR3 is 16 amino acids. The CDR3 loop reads CASSPAGVGPWGEAFF. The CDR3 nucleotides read TGTGCCAGCAGCCCCGCGGGGGTAGGCCCTTGGGGAGAAGCTTTCTTT.

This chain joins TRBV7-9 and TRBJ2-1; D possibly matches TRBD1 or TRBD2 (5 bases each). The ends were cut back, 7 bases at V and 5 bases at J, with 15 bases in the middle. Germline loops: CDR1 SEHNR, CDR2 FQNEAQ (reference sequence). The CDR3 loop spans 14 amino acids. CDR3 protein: CASIGGDINNEQFF. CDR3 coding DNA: TGTGCCAGCATTGGGGGAGATATTAACAATGAGCAGTTCTTC.

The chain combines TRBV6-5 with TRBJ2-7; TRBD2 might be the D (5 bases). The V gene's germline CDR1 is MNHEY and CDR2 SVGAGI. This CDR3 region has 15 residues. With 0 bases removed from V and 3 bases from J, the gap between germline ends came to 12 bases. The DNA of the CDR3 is TGTGCCAGCAGTTACTCACGAGCGGTCGTCTACGAGCAGTACTTC. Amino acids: CASSYSRAVVYEQYF.

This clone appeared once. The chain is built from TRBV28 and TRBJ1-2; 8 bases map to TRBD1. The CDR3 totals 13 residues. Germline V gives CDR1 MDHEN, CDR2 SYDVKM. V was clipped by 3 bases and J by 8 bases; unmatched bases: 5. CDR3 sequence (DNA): TGTGCCAGCAGTTTCAATAGACAGGGGGGCTACACCTTC. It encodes CASSFNRQGGYTF.

The CDR3 here is CASSDGQDNTEAFF. The CDR3 DNA follows: TGCGCCAGCAGTGATGGACAGGACAACACTGAAGCTTTCTTT. The chain uses TRBV10-1 and TRBJ1-1; 7 bases map to TRBD1. The CDR3 loop spans 14 amino acids. The trim removed 3 bases at V and 2 bases at J, leaving 3 bases unmatched. Germline CDR1 WNHNN, CDR2 SYGVQD (reference sequence).

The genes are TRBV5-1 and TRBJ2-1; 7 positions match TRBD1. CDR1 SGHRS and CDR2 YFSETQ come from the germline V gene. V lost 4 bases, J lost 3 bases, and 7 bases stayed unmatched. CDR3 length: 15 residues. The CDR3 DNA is TGCGCCAGCAGCCCCCGGGACAGTTACTACAATGAGCAGTTCTTC. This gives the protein CASSPRDSYYNEQFF.